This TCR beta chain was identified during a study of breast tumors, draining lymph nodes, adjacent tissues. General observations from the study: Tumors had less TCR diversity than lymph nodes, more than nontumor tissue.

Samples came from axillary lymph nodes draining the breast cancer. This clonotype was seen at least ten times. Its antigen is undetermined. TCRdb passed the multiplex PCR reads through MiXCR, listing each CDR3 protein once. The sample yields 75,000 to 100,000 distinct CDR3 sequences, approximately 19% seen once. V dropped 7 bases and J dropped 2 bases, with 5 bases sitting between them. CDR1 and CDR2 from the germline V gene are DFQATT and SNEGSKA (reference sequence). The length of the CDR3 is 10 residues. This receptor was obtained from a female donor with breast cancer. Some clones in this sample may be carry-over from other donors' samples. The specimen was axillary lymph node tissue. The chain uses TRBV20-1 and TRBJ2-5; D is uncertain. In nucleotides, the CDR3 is TGCAGTGTCTTACAAGAGACCCAGTACTTC. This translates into CSVLQETQYF.